The 21 T cell receptor beta chains listed next were all sequenced from one sample in a study of T cell responses to AZD1222 COVID-19 vaccine. This table comes from immunoSEQ multiplex PCR, and its TCRdb copy is limited to in-frame clones, with some not included. Among 160,000 or so clones, over 80% were seen once, and the ten largest hold about 4.1%. The input for sequencing was peripheral blood, taken 28 days after the second dose of the MenACWY control vaccine. The receptor set was obtained from an adult who received the MenACWY meningococcal vaccine as a control.

The chain uses TRBV9 and TRBJ1-1; 7 nucleotides line up with TRBD1. Trimming cost V 2 bases and J 1 base; bases outside gene matches: 5. The germline V gene encodes CDR1 SGDLS and CDR2 YYNGEE. This CDR3 is built from 15 residues. The CDR3 loop reads CASSVKAGGNTEAFF. The CDR3 bases are TGTGCCAGCAGCGTGAAAGCAGGGGGGAACACTGAAGCTTTCTTT.

The chain is built from TRBV28 and TRBJ1-1; 7 bases map to TRBD1. Germline V gives CDR1 MDHEN, CDR2 SYDVKM. The CDR3 runs to 15 residues. Germline trimming cut 3 bases from V and 0 bases from J; bases unmatched to any gene: 4. The CDR3 nucleotides read TGTGCCAGCAGTTTCACAGGGGCCGTGAACACTGAAGCTTTCTTT. Protein sequence: CASSFTGAVNTEAFF.

This clone came up once. The chain has TRBV28 and TRBJ2-3; a possible D gene is TRBD2 (6 bases). Germline CDR1 MDHEN, CDR2 SYDVKM. CDR3 length equals 16 residues. V gave up 2 bases and J gave up 1 base, with 13 bases separating them. The CDR3 coding sequence is TGTGCCAGCAGTTTACCCGCCCCGGGGGGCACAGATACGCAGTATTTT. Protein sequence: CASSLPAPGGTDTQYF.

There are a few counts of this clone. The V call is TRBV28, the J call TRBJ2-7; 7 bases are a match to TRBD1. This CDR3 contains 17 residues. Germline loops: CDR1 MDHEN, CDR2 SYDVKM. V shed 7 bases, J shed 6 bases, and the junction held 21 bases outside the gene matches. In DNA, the CDR3 is TGTGCCAGCACCACTTTTGAGCTGTGGCAGGGGGTTGGCGAGCAGTACTTC. Its protein product is CASTTFELWQGVGEQYF.

V is TRBV28 and J is TRBJ1-6; possibly TRBD1 for D (5 bases). Per germline, CDR1 MDHEN and CDR2 SYDVKM. This CDR3 has 16 residues. Trimming stripped 4 bases from V and 0 bases from J, with 10 bases between. Written as DNA, the CDR3 is TGTGCCAGCAGTTGGGGCAGTAGCTCCTATAATTCACCCCTCCACTTT. Protein: CASSWGSSSYNSPLHF.

This chain uses TRBV10-3 with TRBJ1-1; 11 nucleotides match TRBD1. The CDR3 has 19 residues. CDR1 and CDR2 from the germline V gene are ENHRY and SYGVKD. V trimming: 5 bases; J trimming: 2 bases; junction bases outside the gene matches: 16. CDR3 sequence: CAISRNHPRDRGFNTEAFF. DNA for the CDR3: TGTGCCATCAGTAGGAACCATCCGAGGGACAGGGGGTTTAACACTGAAGCTTTCTTT.

The chain has TRBV4-3 and TRBJ1-2; TRBD1 is a possible D gene (5 bases). The CDR3 spans 14 residues. The V end was cut by 1 base, the J end by 6 bases, with 12 bases between. The V gene's germline CDR1 is LGHNA and CDR2 YSLEER. Here the CDR3 DNA reads TGCGCCAGCAGCCAAGTCGGCAGGGTGAATGGCTACACCTTC. This encodes CASSQVGRVNGYTF.

The chain links TRBV6-2 or TRBV6-3 to TRBJ2-7, with TRBD2 matching over 11 bases. This CDR3 has 16 residues. V dropped 4 bases and J dropped 1; count of bases not matched to a gene: 6. Germline values: CDR1 MNHEY, CDR2 SVGEGT. CDR3 in amino acids: CASSLTGTSGSYEQYF. CDR3 bases: TGTGCCAGCAGTTTAACTGGGACTAGCGGATCCTACGAGCAGTACTTC.

This chain uses TRBV11-3 with TRBJ2-1, with D possibly matching TRBD2 (6 bases). Trimming pared 0 bases from V and 9 bases from J, leaving 9 bases between. The CDR3 has 13 residues. Germline lookup yields CDR1 SGHNT and CDR2 YENEEA. The CDR3 protein is CASSLDQLAEQFF. The CDR3 DNA is TGTGCCAGCAGCTTAGATCAACTAGCTGAGCAGTTCTTC.

This clone was seen only a few times. The chain employs TRBV2 and TRBJ1-1; D unclear. CDR3 length equals 14 residues. The germline gives CDR1 SNHLY, CDR2 FYNNEI. Trimming shortened V by 6 bases and J by 3 bases, and 14 bases separated the two germline ends. The CDR3 spells CASRDTFGYTEAFF. The CDR3 bases are TGTGCCAGCAGGGATACGTTCGGGTACACTGAAGCTTTCTTT.

CDR3 region: CASSQLAEGAYEQYF. CDR3 in DNA: TGTGCCAGCAGCCAACTAGCGGAGGGCGCCTACGAGCAGTACTTC. The J gene is TRBJ2-7, the V gene TRBV7-2; TRBD2 matches at 8 bases. V shed 5 bases, J shed 2 bases, and the junction held 8 bases outside the gene matches. This CDR3 region has 15 residues. CDR1 is SGHTA, CDR2 FQGNSA, per germline.

The rearrangement joins TRBV18 to TRBJ1-4; D call uncertain. The CDR3 runs to 17 residues. In germline, CDR1 is KGHSH, CDR2 LQKENI. The V gene lost 1 base and the J gene lost 0 bases, with 12 bases spanning the gap. The CDR3 is CASSPLATLATNEKLFF. The CDR3 DNA reads TGTGCCAGCTCACCACTGGCCACCTTAGCAACTAATGAAAAACTGTTTTTT.

The count of this clone is one. The genes are TRBV6-5 and TRBJ2-7; D is possibly TRBD2 (6 bases). Trimming removed 2 bases at V and 3 bases at J, with 14 bases between. CDR1 and CDR2 from the germline V gene are MNHEY and SVGAGI. The CDR3 has 15 amino acids. The CDR3 protein is CASSYRGDSDYEQYF. The CDR3 DNA is TGTGCCAGCAGTTACCGTGGGGACTCAGACTACGAGCAGTACTTC.

Note on this clone: Within the sample, other DNA sequences also encode this same CDR3. The gene calls are TRBV28 and TRBJ1-3; maybe TRBD1 (6 bases). V lost 5 bases, J lost 0 bases, and 11 bases lay in between. This CDR3 has 15 amino acids. Per the germline V gene, CDR1 is MDHEN and CDR2 is SYDVKM. CDR3 coding DNA: TGTGCCAGCAGTCCCGGACAGCTCTCTGGAAACACCATATATTTT. Residues: CASSPGQLSGNTIYF.

The genes are TRBV18 and TRBJ2-5, with D possibly being TRBD1 or TRBD2 (5 bases each). Trimming removed 5 bases from V and 7 bases from J, with 23 bases in between. This CDR3 contains 16 residues. The V gene's germline CDR1 is KGHSH and CDR2 LQKENI. The CDR3 nucleotides read TGTGCCAGCTCATTCACAGTTCGGGACGCCGAGGGGACCCAGTACTTC. It specifies CASSFTVRDAEGTQYF.

This chain joins TRBV30 and TRBJ2-7; 7 nucleotides align to TRBD1. The CDR3 is 13 residues long. CDR1 is GTSNPN, CDR2 SVGIG, per germline (reference sequence). DNA for the CDR3: TGTGCGTCCCGGGACAGTACTCGGGGCGAGCAGTACTTC. Amino acid sequence: CASRDSTRGEQYF.

Only one count was recorded for this clone. This rearrangement joins TRBV7-9 to TRBJ2-7; D is perhaps TRBD1 (6 bases). Trimming took 5 bases from V and 2 from J, leaving 10 bases between them. Germline V lookup: CDR1 SEHNR, CDR2 FQNEAQ (reference sequence). The CDR3 is 13 residues long. The CDR3 nucleotides are TGTGCCAGCAGCCCACAGGGCCCCTACGAGCAGTACTTC. As protein: CASSPQGPYEQYF. Based on the CDR3 plus reference TRBV7-9 and TRBJ2-7, the full variable domain is DTGVSQNPRHKITKRGQNVTFRCDPISEHNRLYWYRQTLGQGPEFLTYFQNEAQLEKSRLLSDRFSAERPKGSFSTLEIQRTEQGDSAMYLCASSPQGPYEQYFGPGTRLTVT.

The table lists this clone with a count of one. J is TRBJ1-1 and V is TRBV30; D is ambiguous. Germline V lookup: CDR1 GTSNPN, CDR2 SVGIG (reference sequence). This CDR3 has 12 residues. Trimming stripped 2 bases from V and 11 bases from J, with 15 bases between. Here the CDR3 reads CAWSWTLTAAFF. The CDR3 DNA reads TGTGCCTGGAGTTGGACGCTAACTGCCGCTTTCTTT. The entire variable domain, with the rest obtained from reference TRBV30 and TRBJ1-1, is as follows: SQTIHQWPATLVQPVGSPLSLECTVEGTSNPNLYWYRQAAGRGLQLLFYSVGIGQISSEVPQNLSASRPQDRQFILSSKKLLLSDSGFYLCAWSWTLTAAFFGQGTRLTVV.

This chain joins TRBV5-1 and TRBJ2-2, with 7 bases lining up with TRBD1. The CDR3 length is 16 residues. CDR1 and CDR2 from the germline V gene are SGHRS and YFSETQ. The V gene end was trimmed by 3 bases and the J gene end by 5 bases; junction bases not matched to a gene: 10. CDR3 bases: TGCGCCAGCAGCTCTTTTACAGGGGATGGGACCGGGGAGCTGTTTTTT. Protein sequence: CASSSFTGDGTGELFF.

The V and J genes are TRBV7-2 and TRBJ2-1; 12 bases are a match to TRBD1. Germline V lookup: CDR1 SGHTA, CDR2 FQGNSA. V lost 4 bases and J lost 15; bases outside the gene matches: 25. The CDR3 has 19 amino acids. CDR3 in amino acids: CASSSGQGATPVLAGVRFF. The CDR3 DNA follows: TGTGCCAGCAGCTCGGGACAGGGGGCGACACCCGTGCTAGCGGGAGTCCGGTTCTTC.

The chain couples TRBV6-2 or TRBV6-3 to TRBJ2-1, with 10 bases lining up with TRBD2. The CDR3 is 17 residues long. Losses at the gene ends were 2 bases for V and 4 bases for J; bases not matched to a gene: 8. Germline loops: CDR1 MNHEY, CDR2 SVGEGT. The CDR3 nucleotides are TGTGCCAGCAGTTACAGGGAGGCTAGCGGGAGATACAATGAGCAGTTCTTC. Translating it yields CASSYREASGRYNEQFF.